A selection of T cell receptor beta chains follows, all from one sample in a study of technical replicates of blood from several donors. TCRdb's copy holds only in-frame clones and misses some; the assay was immunoSEQ multiplex PCR. The table records some 87,000 clones, about 96% of them present only once. Sequencing input: T cells isolated from PBMCs. Receptors were obtained from a human donor in good health. Both conserved end residues are part of each CDR3. A D gene is named only where the DNA matches it firmly. Where a row states a size, it is once, few, many or the class of an expanded clone; other rows omit it.

TRBJ2-5 TRBV11-3 . . CASSLGGPETQYF TGTGCCAGCAGCTTAGGAGGGCCTGAGACCCAGTACTTC
TRBJ1-5 TRBV5-4 . . CASSLAGQPQHF TGTGCCAGCAGCTTGGCCGGTCAGCCCCAGCATTTT
TRBJ1-2 TRBV20-1 . . CSAGRDGYTF TGCAGTGCTGGGAGGGATGGCTACACCTTC
TRBJ1-4 TRBV6-5 . . CASSADYEKLFF TGTGCCAGCAGTGCTGACTATGAAAAACTGTTTTTT
TRBJ1-4 TRBV19 . . CASSTLGTSEKLFF TGTGCCAGTAGTACCCTCGGGACATCTGAAAAACTGTTTTTT
TRBJ2-1 TRBV5-1 TRBD2 . CASSLAPGGGSYNEQFF TGCGCCAGCAGCTTGGCCCCTGGGGGAGGGTCCTACAATGAGCAGTTCTTC
TRBJ2-1 TRBV2 TRBD2 . CASSWLAGYNEQFF TGTGCCAGCTCCTGGCTAGCGGGTTACAATGAGCAGTTCTTC
TRBJ2-1 TRBV6-5 . . CASGLAPRYNEQFF TGTGCCAGTGGGTTAGCGCCTCGTTACAATGAGCAGTTCTTC
TRBJ2-3 TRBV4-1 . . CASSLKKAGFTDTQYF TGCGCCAGCAGCCTAAAGAAGGCGGGGTTCACAGATACGCAGTATTTT
TRBJ1-5 TRBV7-8 . . CASSLAVTRSGNQPQHF TGTGCCAGCAGCTTAGCGGTCACGAGGTCTGGCAATCAGCCCCAGCATTTT
TRBJ2-7 TRBV6-4 . . CASKPRSYEQYF TGTGCCAGCAAACCCAGGTCCTACGAGCAGTACTTC
TRBJ2-1 TRBV27 TRBD1 . CASSFPRQGTIEQFF TGTGCCAGCAGTTTCCCCCGACAGGGAACCATTGAGCAGTTCTTC
TRBJ1-1 TRBV11-3 . . CASSFGIMNTEAFF TGTGCCAGCAGCTTCGGGATAATGAACACTGAAGCTTTCTTT
TRBJ1-1 TRBV28 . . CASKPGNTEAFF TGTGCCAGCAAGCCAGGGAACACTGAAGCTTTCTTT
TRBJ2-7 TRBV6-1 TRBD1 . CASSERTGVYEQYF TGTGCCAGCAGTGAAAGGACAGGTGTTTACGAGCAGTACTTC
TRBJ2-5 TRBV19 TRBD2 . CASSILAGVQETQYF TGTGCCAGTAGCATACTAGCGGGAGTGCAAGAGACCCAGTACTTC
TRBJ2-1 TRBV4-1 . once CASSQDIGESSNEQFF TGCGCCAGCAGCCAAGATATCGGAGAATCCTCCAATGAGCAGTTCTTC
TRBJ2-5 TRBV29-1 TRBD1 . CSVETDRAETQYF TGCAGCGTTGAAACCGACAGGGCCGAGACCCAGTACTTC
TRBJ1-1 TRBV27 TRBD1 . CASSFGDRANTEAFF TGTGCCAGCAGTTTTGGTGACAGGGCCAACACTGAAGCTTTCTTT
TRBJ2-1 TRBV10-3 . . CAIQPEDPINEQFF TGTGCCATACAACCGGAGGATCCTATCAATGAGCAGTTCTTC
TRBJ2-7 TRBV14 TRBD2 . CASSQAGGRAHEQYF TGTGCCAGCAGCCAAGCCGGCGGGAGGGCCCACGAGCAGTACTTC
TRBJ2-1 TRBV7-3 TRBD2 . CASSPGLAGALYNEQFF TGTGCCAGCAGCCCGGGACTAGCGGGAGCTCTATACAATGAGCAGTTCTTC
TRBJ1-1 TRBV7-9 TRBD1 . CASSPSSGTGVSLDTEAFF TGTGCCAGCAGCCCCTCGTCCGGGACAGGGGTAAGTTTGGACACTGAAGCTTTCTTT
TRBJ2-3 TRBV4-1 TRBD2 . CASSDTPTSLIDTQYF TGCGCCAGCAGCGACACCCCGACTAGCTTGATAGATACGCAGTATTTT
TRBJ1-2 TRBV6-5 . . CASRALESGYTF TGTGCCAGCAGGGCCCTTGAAAGTGGCTACACCTTC
TRBJ2-1 TRBV5-1 TRBD2 . CASSLVGSGRDRNEQFF TGCGCCAGCAGCTTGGTAGGTAGCGGGAGAGATAGGAATGAGCAGTTCTTC
TRBJ2-7 TRBV27 . . CASSSQGLAYEQYF TGTGCCAGCAGTTCTCAGGGCTTGGCCTACGAGCAGTACTTC
TRBJ2-1 TRBV5-1 TRBD2 . CASRGLAGVNEQFF TGCGCCAGCAGGGGACTAGCGGGAGTCAATGAGCAGTTCTTC
TRBJ2-1 TRBV7-9 TRBD2 . CASSFGLAGDNEQFF TGTGCCAGCAGCTTCGGGCTAGCGGGAGACAATGAGCAGTTCTTC
TRBJ2-7 TRBV5-1 TRBD2 . CASSFGAGGSSYEQYF TGCGCCAGCAGCTTTGGGGCGGGAGGGAGCTCCTACGAGCAGTACTTC
TRBJ1-1 TRBV7-9 . . CATEGSSGTEAFF TGTGCCACTGAAGGGAGTTCGGGGACTGAAGCTTTCTTT
TRBJ2-1 TRBV5-1 TRBD2 . CASSFRGNSGREYNEQFF TGCGCCAGCAGCTTCAGGGGGAATAGCGGGAGGGAATACAATGAGCAGTTCTTC
TRBJ2-7 TRBV11-2 . . CASSLYPNSYEQYF TGTGCCAGCAGCTTATACCCTAACTCCTACGAGCAGTACTTC
TRBJ1-2 TRBV19 TRBD1 . CASSFLTGIDYGYTF TGTGCCAGTAGTTTCTTGACAGGGATTGACTATGGCTACACCTTC
TRBJ2-7 TRBV14 TRBD2 . CASSQDRTRDYEQYF TGTGCCAGCAGCCAAGATCGGACTAGGGACTACGAGCAGTACTTC
TRBJ2-7 TRBV27 TRBD1 . CASSLDRALEQYF TGTGCCAGCAGTTTGGACAGGGCCTTAGAGCAGTACTTC
TRBJ1-3 TRBV5-4 . . CASSLFVSSGNTIYF TGTGCCAGCAGCTTGTTTGTATCCTCTGGAAACACCATATATTTT
TRBJ1-3 TRBV11-3 . . CASSSTGWGFSGNTIYF TGTGCCAGCAGCAGTACAGGCTGGGGATTCTCTGGAAACACCATATATTTT
TRBJ2-7 TRBV9 TRBD2 . CASSVDMGGGMSEQYF TGTGCCAGCAGCGTAGACATGGGGGGAGGGATGAGCGAGCAGTACTTC
TRBJ2-7 TRBV6-5 . . CASSYSSEQYF TGTGCCAGCAGTTACTCGAGCGAGCAGTACTTC
TRBJ2-1 TRBV7-2 . . CASSLLHRDLGYEQFF TGTGCCAGCAGTCTCCTTCATAGGGACTTGGGCTATGAGCAGTTCTTC